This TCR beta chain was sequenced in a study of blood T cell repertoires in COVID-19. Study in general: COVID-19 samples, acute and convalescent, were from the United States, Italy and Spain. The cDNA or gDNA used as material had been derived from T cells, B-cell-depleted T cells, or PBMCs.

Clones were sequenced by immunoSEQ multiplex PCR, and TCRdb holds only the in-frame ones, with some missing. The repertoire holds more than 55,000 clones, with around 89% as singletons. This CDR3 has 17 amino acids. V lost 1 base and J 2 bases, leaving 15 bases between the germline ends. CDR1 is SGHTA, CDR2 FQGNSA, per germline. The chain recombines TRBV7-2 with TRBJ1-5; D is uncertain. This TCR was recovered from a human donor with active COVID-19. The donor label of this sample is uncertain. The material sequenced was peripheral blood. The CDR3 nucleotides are TGTGCCAGCAGCTTAGGCGTCGGGGTTAAACGCAATCAGCCCCAGCATTTT. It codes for CASSLGVGVKRNQPQHF.